This TCR beta chain was sequenced for a study of blood T cell repertoires in COVID-19. For the study at large: Whether acute or convalescent, the COVID-19 samples came from the United States, Italy and Spain.

The assay was immunoSEQ multiplex PCR, and TCRdb's table has in-frame clones only and misses some. The sample lists about 220,000 clones, about 87% occurring once. The CDR3 extends over 15 amino acids. Germline V gives CDR1 MDHEN, CDR2 SYDVKM. With 1 base removed from V and 10 bases from J, the gap between germline ends came to 14 bases. The sequence derives from a woman aged 25 to 39 who had recovered from COVID-19. The chain joins TRBV28 to TRBJ1-6; possible D gene TRBD1, 5 bases. The sequencing input was PBMCs or T cells enriched from blood (not recorded which). CDR3 in DNA: TGTGCCAGCAGTTTATACGCTAGGGGCGACTCACCCCTCCACTTT. As protein: CASSLYARGDSPLHF.